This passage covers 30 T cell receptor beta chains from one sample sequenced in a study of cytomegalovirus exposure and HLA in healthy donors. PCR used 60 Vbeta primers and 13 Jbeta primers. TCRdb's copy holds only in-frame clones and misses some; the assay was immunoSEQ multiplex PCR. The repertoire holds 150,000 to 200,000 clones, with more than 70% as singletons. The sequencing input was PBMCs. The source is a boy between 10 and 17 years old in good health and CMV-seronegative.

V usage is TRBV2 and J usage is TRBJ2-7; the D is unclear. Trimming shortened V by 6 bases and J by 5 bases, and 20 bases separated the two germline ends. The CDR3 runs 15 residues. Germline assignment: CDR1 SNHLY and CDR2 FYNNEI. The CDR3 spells CASRPELSLAHEQYF. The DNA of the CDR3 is TGTGCCAGCAGACCGGAGCTCAGCCTGGCCCACGAGCAGTACTTC.

The CDR3 sequence is CASSAGVDPYEQYF. The DNA for the CDR3 is TGTGCCAGCAGCGCAGGGGTAGACCCCTACGAGCAGTACTTC. This rearrangement joins TRBV9 to TRBJ2-7, with D perhaps TRBD1 (6 bases). CDR1 is SGDLS and CDR2 is YYNGEE in the germline V gene. The V end lost 3 bases, the J end lost 2 bases, and 12 bases lay between the germline ends. The CDR3 spans 14 residues.

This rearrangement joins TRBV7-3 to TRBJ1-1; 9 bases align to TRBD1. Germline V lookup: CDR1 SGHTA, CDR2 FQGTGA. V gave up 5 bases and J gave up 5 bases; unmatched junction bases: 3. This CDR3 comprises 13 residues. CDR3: CASSRDRDTEAFF. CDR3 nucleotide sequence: TGTGCCAGCAGCCGGGACAGGGATACTGAAGCTTTCTTT.

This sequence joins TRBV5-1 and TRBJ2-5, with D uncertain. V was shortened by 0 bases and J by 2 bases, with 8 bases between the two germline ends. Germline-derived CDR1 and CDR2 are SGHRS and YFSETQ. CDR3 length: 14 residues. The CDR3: CASSLGTAQETQYF. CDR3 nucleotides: TGCGCCAGCAGCTTGGGTACAGCACAAGAGACCCAGTACTTC.

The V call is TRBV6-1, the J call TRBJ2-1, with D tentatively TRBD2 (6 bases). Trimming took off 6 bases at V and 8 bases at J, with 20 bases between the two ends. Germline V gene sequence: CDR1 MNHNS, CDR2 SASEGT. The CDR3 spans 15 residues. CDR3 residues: CASSRDVTTGDEQFF. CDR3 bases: TGTGCCAGCAGCCGCGACGTGACCACGGGGGATGAGCAGTTCTTC.

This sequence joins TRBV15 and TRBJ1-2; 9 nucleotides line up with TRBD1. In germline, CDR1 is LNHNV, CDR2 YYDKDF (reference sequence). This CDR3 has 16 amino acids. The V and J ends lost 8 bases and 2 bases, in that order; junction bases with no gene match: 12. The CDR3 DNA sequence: TGTGCCACCCACTTAATCCCCGGGACAGGGAACTATGGCTACACCTTC. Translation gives CATHLIPGTGNYGYTF.

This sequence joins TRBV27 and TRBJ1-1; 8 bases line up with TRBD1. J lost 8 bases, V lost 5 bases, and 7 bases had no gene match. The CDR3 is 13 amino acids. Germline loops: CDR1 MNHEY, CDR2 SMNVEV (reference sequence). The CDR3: CASSLGQGSEAFF. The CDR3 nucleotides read TGTGCCAGCAGTCTCGGACAGGGCTCAGAAGCTTTCTTT.

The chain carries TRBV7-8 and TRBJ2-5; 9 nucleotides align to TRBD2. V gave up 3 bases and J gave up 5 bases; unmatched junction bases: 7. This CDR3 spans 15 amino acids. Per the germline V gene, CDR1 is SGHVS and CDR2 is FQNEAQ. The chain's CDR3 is CASSFGLAGYETQYF. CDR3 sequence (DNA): TGTGCCAGCAGCTTTGGGCTAGCGGGATATGAGACCCAGTACTTC.

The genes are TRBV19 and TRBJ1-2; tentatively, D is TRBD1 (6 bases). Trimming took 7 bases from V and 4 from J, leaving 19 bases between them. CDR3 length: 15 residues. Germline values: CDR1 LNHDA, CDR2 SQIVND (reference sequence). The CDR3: CASTPLQGMPYGYTF. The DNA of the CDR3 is TGTGCCAGTACCCCATTACAGGGAATGCCCTATGGCTACACCTTC.

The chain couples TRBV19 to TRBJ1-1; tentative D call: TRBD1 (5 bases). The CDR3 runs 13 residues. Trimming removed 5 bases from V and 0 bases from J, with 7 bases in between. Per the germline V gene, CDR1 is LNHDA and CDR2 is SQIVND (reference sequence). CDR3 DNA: TGTGCCAGTAGTCAGGGCGTGAACACTGAAGCTTTCTTT. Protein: CASSQGVNTEAFF.

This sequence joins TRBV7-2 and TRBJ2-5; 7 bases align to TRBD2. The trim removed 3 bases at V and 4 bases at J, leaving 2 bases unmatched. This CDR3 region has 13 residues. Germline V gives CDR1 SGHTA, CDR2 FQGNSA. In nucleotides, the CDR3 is TGTGCCAGCAGCTTGGGGGGGGGAGAGACCCAGTACTTC. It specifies CASSLGGGETQYF.

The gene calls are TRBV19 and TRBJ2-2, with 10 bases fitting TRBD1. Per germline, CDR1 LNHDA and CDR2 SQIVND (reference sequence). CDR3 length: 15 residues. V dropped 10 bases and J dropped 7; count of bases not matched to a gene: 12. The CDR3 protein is CATHSGTGVFGELFF. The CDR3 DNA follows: TGTGCCACTCACTCCGGGACAGGGGTGTTCGGGGAGCTGTTTTTT.

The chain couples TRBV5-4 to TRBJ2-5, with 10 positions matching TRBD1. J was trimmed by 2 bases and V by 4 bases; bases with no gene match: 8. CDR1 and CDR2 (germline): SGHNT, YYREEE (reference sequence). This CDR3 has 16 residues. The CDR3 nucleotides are TGTGCCAGCAGCCTGGGCTGGGACAGGGGACAAGAGACCCAGTACTTC. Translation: CASSLGWDRGQETQYF.

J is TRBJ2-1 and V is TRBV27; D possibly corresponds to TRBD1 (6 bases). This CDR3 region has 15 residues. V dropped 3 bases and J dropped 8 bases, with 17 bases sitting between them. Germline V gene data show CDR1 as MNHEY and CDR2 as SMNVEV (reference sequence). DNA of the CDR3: TGTGCCAGCAGTTTCCCGGGACACTCTTTCGATGAGCAGTTCTTC. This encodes CASSFPGHSFDEQFF.

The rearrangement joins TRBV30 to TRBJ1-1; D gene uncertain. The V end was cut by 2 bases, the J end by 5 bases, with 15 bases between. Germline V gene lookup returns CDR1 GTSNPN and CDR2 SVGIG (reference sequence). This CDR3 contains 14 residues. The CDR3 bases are TGTGCCTGGAGTAGCTCCGGAGGTAAGACTGAAGCTTTCTTT. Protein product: CAWSSSGGKTEAFF.

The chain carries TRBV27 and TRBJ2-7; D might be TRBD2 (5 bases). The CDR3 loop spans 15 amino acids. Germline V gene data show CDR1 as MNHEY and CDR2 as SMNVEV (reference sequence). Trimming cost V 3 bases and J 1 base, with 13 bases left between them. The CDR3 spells CASSFRGSLSYEQYF. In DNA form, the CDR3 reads TGTGCCAGCAGTTTTCGAGGGAGTTTATCCTACGAGCAGTACTTC.

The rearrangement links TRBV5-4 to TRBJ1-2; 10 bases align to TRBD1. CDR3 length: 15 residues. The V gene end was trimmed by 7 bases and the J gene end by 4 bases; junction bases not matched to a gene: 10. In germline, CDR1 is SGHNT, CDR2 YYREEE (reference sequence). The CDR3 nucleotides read TGTGCCAGCGGCAGCCGGGACAGGGGTCGCTATGGCTACACCTTC. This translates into CASGSRDRGRYGYTF.

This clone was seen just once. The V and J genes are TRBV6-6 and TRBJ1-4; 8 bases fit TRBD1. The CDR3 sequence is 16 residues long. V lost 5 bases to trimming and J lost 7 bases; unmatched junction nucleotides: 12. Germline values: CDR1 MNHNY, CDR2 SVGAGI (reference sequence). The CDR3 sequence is CASSHQPQGGGEKLFF. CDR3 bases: TGTGCCAGCAGTCACCAACCACAGGGGGGAGGTGAAAAACTGTTTTTT.

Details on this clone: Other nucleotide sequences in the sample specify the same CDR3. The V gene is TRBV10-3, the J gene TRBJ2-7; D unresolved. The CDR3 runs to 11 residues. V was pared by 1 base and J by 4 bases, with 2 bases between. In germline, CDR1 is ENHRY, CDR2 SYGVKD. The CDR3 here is CAISELYEQYF. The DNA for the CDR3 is TGTGCCATCAGTGAGTTATACGAGCAGTACTTC.

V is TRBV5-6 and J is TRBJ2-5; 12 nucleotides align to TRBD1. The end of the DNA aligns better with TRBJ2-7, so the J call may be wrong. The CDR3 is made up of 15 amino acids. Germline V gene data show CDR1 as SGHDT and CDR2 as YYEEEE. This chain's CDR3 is CASSFMGQGANEQYF. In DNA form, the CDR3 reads TGTGCCAGCAGCTTCATGGGACAGGGGGCCAACGAGCAGTACTTC.

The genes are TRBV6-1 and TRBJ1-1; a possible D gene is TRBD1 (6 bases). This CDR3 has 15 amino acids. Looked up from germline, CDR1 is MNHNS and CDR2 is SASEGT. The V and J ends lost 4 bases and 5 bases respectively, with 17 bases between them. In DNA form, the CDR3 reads TGTGCCAGCAGTGCAGCGGGACACATAATAACTGAAGCTTTCTTT. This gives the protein CASSAAGHIITEAFF.

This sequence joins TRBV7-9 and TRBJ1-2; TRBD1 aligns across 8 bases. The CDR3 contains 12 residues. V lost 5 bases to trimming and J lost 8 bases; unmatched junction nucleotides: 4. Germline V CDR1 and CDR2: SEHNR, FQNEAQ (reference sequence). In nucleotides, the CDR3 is TGTGCCAGCAGCGCCGACAGGGGCGGCTACACCTTC. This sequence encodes CASSADRGGYTF. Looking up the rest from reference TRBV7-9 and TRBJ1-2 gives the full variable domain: DTGVSQNPRHKITKRGQNVTFRCDPISEHNRLYWYRQTLGQGPEFLTYFQNEAQLEKSRLLSDRFSAERPKGSFSTLEIQRTEQGDSAMYLCASSADRGGYTFGSGTRLTVV.

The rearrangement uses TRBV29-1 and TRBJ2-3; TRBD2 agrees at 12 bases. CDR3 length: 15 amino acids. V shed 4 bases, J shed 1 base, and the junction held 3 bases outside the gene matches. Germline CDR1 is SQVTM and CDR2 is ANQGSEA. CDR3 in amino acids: CSVATSGGGTDTQYF. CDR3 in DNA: TGCAGCGTTGCGACTAGCGGGGGAGGCACAGATACGCAGTATTTT.

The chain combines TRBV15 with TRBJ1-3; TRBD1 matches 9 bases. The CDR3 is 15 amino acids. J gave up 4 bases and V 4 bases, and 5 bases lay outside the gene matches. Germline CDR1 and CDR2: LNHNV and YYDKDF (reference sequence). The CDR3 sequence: CATSIDRGAGNTIYF. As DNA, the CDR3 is TGTGCCACCAGCATAGACAGGGGGGCAGGAAACACCATATATTTT.

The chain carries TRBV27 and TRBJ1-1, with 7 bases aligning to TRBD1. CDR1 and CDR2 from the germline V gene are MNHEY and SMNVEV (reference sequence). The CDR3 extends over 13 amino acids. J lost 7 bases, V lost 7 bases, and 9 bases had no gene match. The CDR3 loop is CASIDQGQREAFF. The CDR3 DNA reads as TGTGCCAGCATCGATCAGGGACAGCGTGAAGCTTTCTTT.

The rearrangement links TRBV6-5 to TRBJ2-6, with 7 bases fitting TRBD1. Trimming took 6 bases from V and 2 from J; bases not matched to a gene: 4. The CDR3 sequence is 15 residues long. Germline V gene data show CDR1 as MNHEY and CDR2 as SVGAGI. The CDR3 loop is CASSSDRAGANVLTF. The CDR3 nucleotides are TGTGCCAGCAGCTCCGACAGGGCTGGGGCCAACGTCCTGACTTTC.

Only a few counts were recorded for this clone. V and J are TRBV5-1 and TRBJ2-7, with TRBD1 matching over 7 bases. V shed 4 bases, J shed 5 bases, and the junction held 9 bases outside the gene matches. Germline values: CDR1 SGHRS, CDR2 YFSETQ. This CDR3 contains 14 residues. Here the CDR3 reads CASSPGTDQNEQYF. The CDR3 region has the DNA TGCGCCAGCAGCCCGGGGACAGATCAGAACGAGCAGTACTTC.

CDR3 coding DNA: TGTGCCAGCAGCTTAAGGGCAGACATCCAATTCGGGGACACCTTC. It yields the protein CASSLRADIQFGDTF. V is TRBV7-2 and J is TRBJ1-2; no clear D gene. The germline gives CDR1 SGHTA, CDR2 FQGNSA. The CDR3 is made up of 15 amino acids. V was pared by 2 bases and J by 12 bases, with 22 bases between.

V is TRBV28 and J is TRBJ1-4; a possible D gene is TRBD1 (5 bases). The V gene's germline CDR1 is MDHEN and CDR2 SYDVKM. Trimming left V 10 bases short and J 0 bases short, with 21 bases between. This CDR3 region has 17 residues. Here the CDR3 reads CATESGDPKATNEKLFF. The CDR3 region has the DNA TGTGCCACCGAGTCGGGGGACCCTAAGGCAACTAATGAAAAACTGTTTTTT.

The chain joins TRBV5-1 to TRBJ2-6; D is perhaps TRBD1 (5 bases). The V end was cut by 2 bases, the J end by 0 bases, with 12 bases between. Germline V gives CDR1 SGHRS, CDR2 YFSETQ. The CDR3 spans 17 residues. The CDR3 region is CASSFSPQGSGANVLTF. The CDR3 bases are TGCGCCAGCAGCTTCTCGCCCCAGGGCTCTGGGGCCAACGTCCTGACTTTC.